These 32 T cell receptor beta chains originate from one sample sequenced in a study of PD-L1 blockade in urothelial cancer. Stated time point: peripheral blood 6 weeks after treatment start. The protocol was immunoSEQ multiplex PCR, while the TCRdb copy is restricted to in-frame clones and leaves out a portion. Among 40,000 to 45,000 clones listed, about 89% were seen once. The sample in question was PBMCs, obtained around atezolizumab (anti-PD-L1) treatment. These receptors originate from a man in his 70s with urothelial cancer.

The chain joins TRBV27 to TRBJ2-3; no firm D call. This CDR3 has 12 residues. The germline CDR1 and CDR2 sequences are MNHEY and SMNVEV (reference sequence). V dropped 0 bases and J dropped 8 bases, with 6 bases sitting between them. The chain's CDR3 is CASSLSSGTQYF. DNA of the CDR3: TGTGCCAGCAGTTTATCCTCGGGTACGCAGTATTTT.

This clone was seen a single time. This chain joins TRBV5-1 and TRBJ2-7, with 9 bases fitting TRBD2. Germline trimming cut 3 bases from V and 4 bases from J; bases unmatched to any gene: 5. In germline, CDR1 is SGHRS, CDR2 YFSETQ. This CDR3 spans 14 amino acids. CDR3 in DNA: TGCGCCAGCAGCTCCGGGACTAGCCCGTACGAGCAGTACTTC. Protein product: CASSSGTSPYEQYF.

The gene calls are TRBV11-1 and TRBJ1-2; TRBD1 might be the D (6 bases). V lost 7 bases, J lost 2 bases, and 11 bases lay in between. CDR1 and CDR2 (germline): SGHAT, FQDESV (reference sequence). There are 13 residues in the CDR3. CDR3 in DNA: TGTGCCAGCACCGCAGGGGTGAACTATGGCTACACCTTC. Translated, it gives CASTAGVNYGYTF.

This chain links TRBV4-1 with TRBJ1-2, with a possible D match to TRBD1 (5 bases). The CDR3 contains 17 residues. The V gene lost 0 bases and the J gene lost 4 bases, with 18 bases spanning the gap. The germline gives CDR1 MGHRA, CDR2 YSYEKL. The CDR3 sequence: CASSQEAGTARGYGYTF. In nucleotides, the CDR3 is TGCGCCAGCAGCCAAGAAGCAGGGACTGCTCGAGGCTATGGCTACACCTTC.

The chain is built from TRBV11-1 and TRBJ1-2, with 10 bases matching TRBD1. CDR3 size: 13 residues. The V gene end was trimmed by 5 bases and the J gene end by 7 bases; junction bases not matched to a gene: 4. The germline gives CDR1 SGHAT, CDR2 FQDESV (reference sequence). The CDR3 reads CASSPGTGAGYTF. The CDR3 DNA reads TGTGCCAGCAGCCCTGGGACAGGGGCTGGCTACACCTTC.

This chain links TRBV5-1 with TRBJ2-7, with D uncertain. The CDR3 has 14 amino acids. The V gene lost 0 bases and the J gene lost 6 bases, with 13 bases spanning the gap. The V gene's germline CDR1 is SGHRS and CDR2 YFSETQ. The CDR3 coding sequence is TGCGCCAGCAGCTTGGGCGTAAGAAGTGGCGAGCAGTACTTC. Translating gives CASSLGVRSGEQYF.

This clone was seen once. The chain combines TRBV2 with TRBJ2-2, with 10 bases aligning to TRBD2. CDR3 length: 15 residues. V lost 6 bases and J lost 0; bases outside the gene matches: 1. CDR1 is SNHLY and CDR2 is FYNNEI in the germline V gene. The CDR3 DNA follows: TGTGCCAGCAGAGCGGGGGGGGCGAACACCGGGGAGCTGTTTTTT. This sequence encodes CASRAGGANTGELFF.

This chain links TRBV28 with TRBJ2-4, with TRBD2 matching over 8 bases. This CDR3 has 14 residues. J lost 12 bases, V lost 2 bases, and 9 bases had no gene match. CDR1 is MDHEN, CDR2 SYDVKM, per germline. DNA for the CDR3: TGTGCCAGCAGTTTAACCGGGAGGGCGGGGGATCAGTACTTC. Its protein is CASSLTGRAGDQYF.

The chain links TRBV28 to TRBJ2-1, with D possibly being TRBD1 (5 bases). Germline-derived CDR1 and CDR2 are MDHEN and SYDVKM. V was pared by 5 bases and J by 4 bases, with 12 bases between. The CDR3 has 14 residues. CDR3 amino acids: CASSTQGVYNEQFF. The CDR3 region has the DNA TGTGCCAGCAGTACCCAAGGGGTTTACAATGAGCAGTTCTTC.

Only one count was recorded for this clone. This chain joins TRBV18 and TRBJ1-5, with D possibly being TRBD1 (5 bases). Germline CDR1 reads KGHSH; CDR2 reads LQKENI. Trimming shortened V by 3 bases and J by 7 bases, and 7 bases separated the two germline ends. The CDR3 runs to 12 residues. This CDR3 reads CASSPEGQPQHF. The CDR3 nucleotides read TGTGCCAGCTCACCGGAGGGGCAGCCCCAGCATTTT.

The chain carries TRBV7-2 and TRBJ1-4, with TRBD1 matching over 10 bases. This CDR3 is built from 15 residues. With 0 bases clipped from V and 7 bases from J, the junction kept 2 bases outside the gene matches. Per the germline V gene, CDR1 is SGHTA and CDR2 is FQGNSA. The CDR3 protein is CASSLAGTGVEKLFF. In nucleotides, the CDR3 is TGTGCCAGCAGCTTAGCGGGGACAGGGGTTGAAAAACTGTTTTTT.

The rearrangement joins TRBV10-1 to TRBJ2-3; possibly TRBD2 for D (6 bases). Germline V lookup: CDR1 WNHNN, CDR2 SYGVQD (reference sequence). Trimming cost V 2 bases and J 0 bases, with 15 bases left between them. CDR3 length equals 17 residues. The chain's CDR3 is CASSEVRDSASTDTQYF. In DNA form, the CDR3 reads TGCGCCAGCAGTGAGGTCCGGGACTCAGCTAGCACAGATACGCAGTATTTT.

The J gene is TRBJ2-7, the V gene TRBV5-1; 10 positions match TRBD1. Germline CDR1 is SGHRS and CDR2 is YFSETQ. This CDR3 region has 15 residues. The V gene end was trimmed by 0 bases and the J gene end by 2 bases; junction bases not matched to a gene: 2. DNA for the CDR3: TGCGCCAGCAGCTTGGGACAGGGGGCCACCTACGAGCAGTACTTC. Translated, it gives CASSLGQGATYEQYF.

The chain uses TRBV6-6 and TRBJ1-5; D not certain. The CDR3 spans 16 residues. CDR1 MNHNY and CDR2 SVGAGI come from the germline V gene (reference sequence). Deletions cut 2 bases from V and 0 bases from J, with 11 bases between. The CDR3 nucleotides read TGTGCCAGCAGTTACGGAACAGCATATAGCAATCAGCCCCAGCATTTT. It encodes CASSYGTAYSNQPQHF.

The V gene is TRBV5-6, the J gene TRBJ2-7, with D possibly TRBD2 on 6 matching bases. From germline, CDR1 is SGHDT and CDR2 YYEEEE. The CDR3 consists of 18 residues. V was clipped by 4 bases and J by 0 bases, with 23 bases between them. The CDR3 DNA sequence: TGTGCCAGCAGCACCTGGGGACTTTCTTTTAAATCCTCCTACGAGCAGTACTTC. It yields the protein CASSTWGLSFKSSYEQYF.

The chain joins TRBV30 to TRBJ2-3; 12 bases agree with TRBD2. From germline, CDR1 is GTSNPN and CDR2 SVGIG (reference sequence). V dropped 6 bases and J dropped 4; count of bases not matched to a gene: 8. CDR3 length: 15 residues. The CDR3 DNA reads TGTGCCTGCTACCCTAGCGGGAGGGCCCCAGATACGCAGTATTTT. Translating gives CACYPSGRAPDTQYF.

This clone was counted a single time. This chain joins TRBV5-6 and TRBJ1-1, with unresolved D. V gave up 4 bases and J gave up 2 bases, with 3 bases separating them. Germline CDR1 SGHDT, CDR2 YYEEEE. The CDR3 length is 11 residues. The chain's CDR3 is CASSLNTEAFF. In DNA, the CDR3 is TGTGCCAGCAGCCTAAACACTGAAGCTTTCTTT. Complete variable domain (other parts from reference TRBV5-6 and TRBJ1-1): DAGVTQSPTHLIKTRGQQVTLRCSPKSGHDTVSWYQQALGQGPQFIFQYYEEEERQRGNFPDRFSGHQFPNYSSELNVNALLLGDSALYLCASSLNTEAFFGQGTRLTVV.

This chain connects TRBV30 to TRBJ2-7; D call uncertain. The CDR3 length is 12 residues. V lost 4 bases and J 5 bases, leaving 12 bases between the germline ends. CDR1 is GTSNPN, CDR2 SVGIG, per germline (reference sequence). The CDR3 DNA reads TGTGCCTGGACAGGCAACGGTCACGAGCAGTACTTC. Amino acids: CAWTGNGHEQYF.

In this sample, this clone turned up once. The V and J genes are TRBV6-1 and TRBJ2-1, with D maybe TRBD1 (6 bases). The CDR3 has 14 amino acids. Germline CDR1 and CDR2: MNHNS and SASEGT. The V gene lost 3 bases and the J gene lost 8 bases, with 14 bases spanning the gap. CDR3 DNA sequence: TGTGCCAGCAGTGATATGATAACAGGGTATGAGCAGTTCTTC. Its translation: CASSDMITGYEQFF.

The V call is TRBV6-6, the J call TRBJ2-1; 8 bases match TRBD2. CDR3 length equals 16 residues. Germline loops: CDR1 MNHNY, CDR2 SVGAGI (reference sequence). The ends lost 4 bases at V and 8 bases at J; junction bases unmatched: 13. The CDR3 DNA reads TGTGCCAGCAGTTCCCGTCGGGGCGGGAGGAGTGATGAGCAGTTCTTC. It is translated as CASSSRRGGRSDEQFF.

The chain combines TRBV7-3 with TRBJ2-7; the D gene is possibly TRBD1 (6 bases). This CDR3 has 14 amino acids. V dropped 2 bases and J dropped 3 bases, with 11 bases sitting between them. Germline V CDR1 and CDR2: SGHTA, FQGTGA. The CDR3 protein is CASSLSGAGYEQYF. CDR3 DNA: TGTGCCAGCAGCTTATCAGGGGCGGGCTACGAGCAGTACTTC.

This chain connects TRBV28 to TRBJ2-1, with D maybe TRBD1 (5 bases). Germline V CDR1 and CDR2: MDHEN, SYDVKM. The CDR3 totals 14 residues. Trimming removed 8 bases at V and 4 bases at J, with 15 bases between. This chain's CDR3 is CASGAAGNYNEQFF. CDR3 in DNA: TGTGCCAGCGGGGCGGCAGGAAATTACAATGAGCAGTTCTTC.

The chain uses TRBV7-2 and TRBJ2-2, with 11 nucleotides matching TRBD2. Germline CDR1 SGHTA, CDR2 FQGNSA. The V and J ends lost 4 bases and 3 bases, in that order; junction bases with no gene match: 4. CDR3 length: 16 amino acids. CDR3 amino acids: CASSSRLAGYTGELFF. As DNA, the CDR3 is TGTGCCAGCAGCTCTCGACTAGCGGGATACACCGGGGAGCTGTTTTTT.

This chain links TRBV27 with TRBJ1-4; D gene unclear. Germline V gene lookup returns CDR1 MNHEY and CDR2 SMNVEV (reference sequence). The CDR3 spans 15 residues. The V end lost 6 bases, the J end lost 8 bases, and 19 bases lay between the germline ends. CDR3 loop: CASSSPAGPREKLFF. For the CDR3, the DNA is TGTGCCAGCAGCTCCCCGGCTGGGCCCAGGGAAAAACTGTTTTTT.

CDR3 DNA: TGCAGCGTTGAGAGACAGGGTCGGAATGGCTACACCTTC. Amino acids: CSVERQGRNGYTF. V and J are TRBV29-1 and TRBJ1-2; 7 bases match TRBD1. Germline loops: CDR1 SQVTM, CDR2 ANQGSEA. V gave up 3 bases and J gave up 6 bases; unmatched junction bases: 7. The CDR3 runs 13 residues.

The chain has TRBV28 and TRBJ2-1; D may be TRBD2 (7 bases). The CDR3 consists of 13 residues. The V end lost 5 bases, the J end lost 5 bases, and 10 bases lay between the germline ends. In germline, CDR1 is MDHEN, CDR2 SYDVKM. The CDR3 bases are TGTGCCAGCAGTCGAGGGGGGGACAATGAGCAGTTCTTC. It yields the protein CASSRGGDNEQFF.

J is TRBJ2-7 and V is TRBV19; 8 positions agree with TRBD1. Trimming took 5 bases from V and 4 from J; bases not matched to a gene: 4. The CDR3 totals 13 residues. Germline V CDR1 and CDR2: LNHDA, SQIVND (reference sequence). The CDR3 DNA sequence: TGTGCCAGTAGTCCCGGGACAGGTTACGAGCAGTACTTC. It translates to CASSPGTGYEQYF.

This clone has just a few counts. This chain uses TRBV29-1 with TRBJ1-1; D might be TRBD1 (5 bases). Deletions cut 5 bases from V and 5 bases from J, with 18 bases between. Germline assignment: CDR1 SQVTM and CDR2 ANQGSEA. The CDR3 loop spans 14 amino acids. CDR3 in DNA: TGCAGCGTTAAACTCCAGGGCCGTAGGACTGAAGCTTTCTTT. This sequence encodes CSVKLQGRRTEAFF.

The chain uses TRBV7-8 and TRBJ1-4; D possibly corresponds to TRBD1 (6 bases). CDR1 and CDR2 from the germline V gene are SGHVS and FQNEAQ. Deletions cut 5 bases from V and 0 bases from J, with 22 bases between. CDR3 size: 19 residues. CDR3 sequence (DNA): TGTGCCAGCAGCAAGGAGGTCGCAGGGGCAGGAGCAACTAATGAAAAACTGTTTTTT. This translates into CASSKEVAGAGATNEKLFF.

This chain connects TRBV5-6 to TRBJ2-2, with D perhaps TRBD2 (6 bases). Trimming left V 1 base short and J 5 bases short, with 15 bases between. CDR1 and CDR2 (germline): SGHDT, YYEEEE. The CDR3 sequence is 16 residues long. This chain's CDR3 is CASSLRETEQTGELFF. In DNA form, the CDR3 reads TGTGCCAGCAGCTTGCGGGAGACGGAGCAGACCGGGGAGCTGTTTTTT.

The chain combines TRBV5-5 with TRBJ2-3, with no clear D. The CDR3 consists of 13 residues. Germline V CDR1 and CDR2: SGHKS, YYEKEE (reference sequence). The ends were cut back, 6 bases at V and 2 bases at J, with 10 bases in the middle. CDR3 amino acids: CASTPLPTDTQYF. The CDR3 DNA reads as TGTGCCAGCACTCCTCTTCCCACAGATACGCAGTATTTT. Filled out from reference TRBV5-5 and TRBJ2-3, the complete variable domain reads DAGVTQSPTHLIKTRGQQVTLRCSPISGHKSVSWYQQVLGQGPQFIFQYYEKEERGRGNFPDRFSARQFPNYSSELNVNALLLGDSALYLCASTPLPTDTQYFGPGTRLTVL.

The chain joins TRBV5-1 to TRBJ2-4; TRBD2 agrees at 7 bases. This CDR3 is built from 16 residues. Trimming cost V 4 bases and J 2 bases; bases outside gene matches: 9. The germline V gene encodes CDR1 SGHRS and CDR2 YFSETQ. CDR3 DNA: TGCGCCAGCAGCCGGGAAGCGGGGCCGACCAAAAACATTCAGTACTTC. Its protein product is CASSREAGPTKNIQYF.